This TCR beta chain came from a study of radiation and T cells in renal cell carcinoma. The protocol was immunoSEQ multiplex PCR, while the TCRdb copy is restricted to in-frame clones and leaves out a portion. Of around 74,000 clones detected, roughly 83% appear once; the ten largest clones hold over 2%. CDR3 length equals 15 residues. Looked up from germline, CDR1 is MGHDK and CDR2 is SYGVNS. Trimming took 0 bases from V and 6 from J, leaving 14 bases between them. Time point here: blood 4 weeks post-SBRT, at nephrectomy. Treatment denoted: 15 Gy SBRT to primary tumor, nephrectomy 4 weeks later. This renal cell carcinoma was of the clear cell type.

Here the sequenced sample was blood, taken from a patient whose treatment included radiotherapy and nephrectomy. The TCR comes from a woman in her fifties or sixties with renal cell carcinoma. The chain employs TRBV25-1 and TRBJ1-2; D is possibly TRBD1 (5 bases). The CDR3 spells CASSEYIPARDGYTF. The CDR3 DNA reads TGTGCCAGCAGTGAATATATTCCGGCCAGGGATGGCTACACCTTC.